A selection of T cell receptor beta chains follows, all from one sample in a study of cytomegalovirus exposure and HLA in healthy donors. Libraries were prepared by immunoSEQ multiplex PCR; TCRdb keeps only in-frame clonotypes and omits some of them. Here the sample table reports 100,000 to 150,000 clones. The sequenced material came from PBMCs. These TCRs come from a man aged 35 to 55 in good health and CMV-seronegative. CDR3s include the opening cysteine and the closing phenylalanine or tryptophan. The D gene is left open where the match is weak.

v_gene	d_gene	j_gene	CDR3nt	CDR3aa
TRBV6-1	TRBD2	TRBJ2-7	TGTGCCAGCAGACTACTAGCGGGAGGCCGCTACGAGCAGTACTTC	CASRLLAGGRYEQYF
TRBV5-6	NA	TRBJ2-3	TGTGCCAGCAGCCAGAACCCAGGATTCAGCACAGATACGCAGTATTTT	CASSQNPGFSTDTQYF
TRBV7-8	NA	TRBJ2-7	TGTGCCAGCAGCTTGACAGGAAGTTCCTACGAGCAGTACTTC	CASSLTGSSYEQYF
TRBV30	TRBD2	TRBJ2-1	TGTGCCTGGGGGGTGGGTAGCGGGGTGAATGAGCAGTTCTTC	CAWGVGSGVNEQFF
TRBV28	TRBD1	TRBJ1-1	TGTGCCAGCAGCGAGACACAGGGGGGAGGCACTGAAGCTTTCTTT	CASSETQGGGTEAFF
TRBV4-3	NA	TRBJ2-3	TGCGCCAGCAGCCAAGCTCTGTATCGAGATACGCAGTATTTT	CASSQALYRDTQYF
TRBV5-1	TRBD2	TRBJ2-1	TGCGCCAGCAGCAAGGGACTAGCGGGAGAAGGATTTTACAATGAGCAGTTCTTC	CASSKGLAGEGFYNEQFF
TRBV19	NA	TRBJ1-5	TGTGCCAGTAGTATGCGGTCCGCGAGGCCCCAGCATTTT	CASSMRSARPQHF
TRBV28	TRBD1	TRBJ1-3	TGTGCCAGCAGTCCAGGGGGACAGACAACTGGAAACACCATATATTTT	CASSPGGQTTGNTIYF
TRBV6-1	NA	TRBJ2-5	TGTGCCAGCAGTGAAGCCTGGGGCACCCAAGAGACCCAGTACTTC	CASSEAWGTQETQYF
TRBV29-1	NA	TRBJ2-5	TGCAGCCTTGCTAACAGGGCTCGGGAGACCCAGTACTTC	CSLANRARETQYF
TRBV5-4	NA	TRBJ2-1	TGTGCCAGCAGCTTCGGAGCGGTCTCCTACAATGAGCAGTTCTTC	CASSFGAVSYNEQFF
TRBV4-1	NA	TRBJ2-7	TGCGCCAGCAGCCAAGATAGGAGCAGAACCTACGAGCAGTACTTC	CASSQDRSRTYEQYF
TRBV25-1	NA	TRBJ2-1	TGTGCCAGCAGTGAATGGCGGGGAACCTACAATGAGCAGTTCTTC	CASSEWRGTYNEQFF